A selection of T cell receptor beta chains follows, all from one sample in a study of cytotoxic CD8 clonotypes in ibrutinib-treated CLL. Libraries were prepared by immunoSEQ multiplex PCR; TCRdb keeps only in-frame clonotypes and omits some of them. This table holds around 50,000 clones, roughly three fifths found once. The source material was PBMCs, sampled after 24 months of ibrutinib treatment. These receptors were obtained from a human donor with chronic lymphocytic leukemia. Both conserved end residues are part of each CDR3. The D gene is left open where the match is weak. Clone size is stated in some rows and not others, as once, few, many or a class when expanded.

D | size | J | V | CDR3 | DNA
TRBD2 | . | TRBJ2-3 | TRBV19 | CASFSGASTDTQYF | TGTGCCAGTTTTAGCGGGGCTAGCACAGATACGCAGTATTTT
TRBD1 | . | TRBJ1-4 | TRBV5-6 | CASSLWTGSAHEKLFF | TGTGCCAGCAGCTTGTGGACAGGGTCCGCCCATGAAAAACTGTTTTTT
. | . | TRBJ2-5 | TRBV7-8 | CASSLEGWETQYF | TGTGCCAGCAGCTTAGAAGGGTGGGAGACCCAGTACTTC
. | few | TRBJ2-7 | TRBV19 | CASSIVGTLLGTYEQYF | TGTGCCAGTAGTATCGTCGGCACACTCCTGGGAACCTACGAGCAGTACTTC
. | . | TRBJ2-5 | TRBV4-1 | CASSQAPVGETQYF | TGCGCCAGCAGCCAAGCCCCAGTAGGGGAGACCCAGTACTTC
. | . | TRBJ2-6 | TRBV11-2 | CASSLFKSSGANVLTF | TGTGCCAGCAGCTTATTTAAGAGCTCTGGGGCCAACGTCCTGACTTTC
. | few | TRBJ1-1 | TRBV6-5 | CASRAGSSNTEAFF | TGTGCCAGCAGGGCCGGGAGCTCGAACACTGAAGCTTTCTTT
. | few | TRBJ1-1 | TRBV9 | CASSVSSGETEAFF | TGTGCCAGCAGCGTAAGTTCAGGGGAGACTGAAGCTTTCTTT
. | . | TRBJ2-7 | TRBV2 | CASSGPTSYEQYF | TGTGCCAGCAGTGGACCGACCTCCTACGAGCAGTACTTC
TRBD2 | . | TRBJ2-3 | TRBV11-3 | CASSLGTSDSGTDTQYF | TGTGCCAGCAGCTTGGGGACTAGCGACTCTGGCACAGATACGCAGTATTTT
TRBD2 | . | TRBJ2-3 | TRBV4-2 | CASSQAGTSGGSDTQYF | TGTGCCAGCAGCCAAGCTGGGACTAGCGGGGGCTCAGATACGCAGTATTTT
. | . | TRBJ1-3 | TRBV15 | CATSRSRGEVDTIYF | TGTGCCACCAGCAGATCCAGGGGCGAGGTGGACACCATATATTTT
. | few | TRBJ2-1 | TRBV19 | CASSTPAGQFF | TGTGCCAGTAGTACCCCTGCTGGACAGTTCTTC
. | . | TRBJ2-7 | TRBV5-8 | CASSLGRDFEQYF | TGTGCCAGCAGCTTGGGTCGCGATTTCGAGCAGTACTTC
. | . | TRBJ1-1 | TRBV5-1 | CASSLARNNKAFF | TGCGCCAGCAGCTTGGCCCGGAACAACAAAGCTTTCTTT
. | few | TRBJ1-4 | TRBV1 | CTSSQDLGKLFF | TGCACCAGCAGCCAAGATCTCGGGAAACTGTTTTTT
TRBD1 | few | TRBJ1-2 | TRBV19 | CASSIGGTGGADGYTF | TGTGCCAGTAGTATAGGAGGGACAGGGGGCGCGGATGGCTACACCTTC
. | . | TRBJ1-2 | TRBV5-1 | CASSPTGGSSYGYTF | TGCGCCAGCAGCCCAACCGGGGGGTCCAGCTATGGCTACACCTTC
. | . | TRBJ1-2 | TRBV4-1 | CASSQVGVLNYGYTF | TGCGCCAGCAGCCAAGTCGGCGTACTCAACTATGGCTACACCTTC
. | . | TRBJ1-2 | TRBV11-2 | CASSSTGTYGYTF | TGTGCCAGCAGCTCAACCGGGACCTATGGCTACACCTTC
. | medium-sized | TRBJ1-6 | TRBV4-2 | CASSQDARDDSPLHF | TGTGCCAGCAGCCAAGACGCCAGGGATGACTCACCCCTCCACTTT
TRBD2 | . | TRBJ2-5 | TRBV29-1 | CSAPPTSGDQETQYF | TGCAGCGCCCCCCCGACTAGCGGGGACCAAGAGACCCAGTACTTC
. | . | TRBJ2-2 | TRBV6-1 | CASYDPDRRLFF | TGTGCCAGCTACGACCCGGACCGGCGGCTGTTTTTT
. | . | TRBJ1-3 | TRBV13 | CASTLQTVGNTIYF | TGTGCCAGTACCCTCCAGACAGTTGGAAACACCATATATTTT
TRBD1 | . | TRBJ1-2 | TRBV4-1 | CASSQDRETGDVSDYGYTF | TGCGCCAGCAGCCAAGATCGTGAGACAGGGGATGTTTCAGACTATGGCTACACCTTC
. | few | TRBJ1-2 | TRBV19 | CASRQNYGYTF | TGTGCCAGTAGGCAGAACTATGGCTACACCTTC
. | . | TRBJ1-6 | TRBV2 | CASVAGDNSPLHF | TGTGCCAGCGTGGCAGGGGATAATTCACCCCTCCACTTT
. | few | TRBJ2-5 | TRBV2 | CASSGRGETQYF | TGTGCCAGCAGTGGGAGAGGAGAGACCCAGTACTTC
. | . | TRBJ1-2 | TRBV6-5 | CASSPDGVYGYTF | TGTGCCAGCAGTCCGGACGGGGTCTATGGCTACACCTTC
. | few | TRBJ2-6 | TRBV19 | CASHQNSGANVLTF | TGTGCCAGCCATCAGAACTCTGGGGCCAACGTCCTGACTTTC
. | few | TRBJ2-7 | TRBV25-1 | CASSERGQPYEQYF | TGTGCCAGCAGTGAAAGGGGACAACCCTACGAGCAGTACTTC
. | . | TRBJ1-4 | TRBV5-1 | CASSPRGRATNEKLFF | TGCGCCAGCAGCCCCCGGGGGCGTGCAACTAATGAAAAACTGTTTTTT
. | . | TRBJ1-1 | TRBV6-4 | CASSDGVEGTEAFF | TGTGCCAGCAGTGACGGGGTCGAGGGCACTGAAGCTTTCTTT
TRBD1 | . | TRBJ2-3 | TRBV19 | CASSIGTGTSTDTQYF | TGTGCCAGTAGTATCGGGACAGGGACTAGCACAGATACGCAGTATTTT
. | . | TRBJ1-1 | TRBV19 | CASSIIQGPGGSEAFF | TGTGCCAGTAGTATAATACAGGGCCCGGGGGGGTCTGAAGCTTTCTTT
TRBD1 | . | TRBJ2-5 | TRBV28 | CASSVLGGDLQETQYF | TGTGCCAGCAGTGTCCTAGGGGGCGACCTCCAAGAGACCCAGTACTTC
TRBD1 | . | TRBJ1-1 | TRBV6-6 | CASSGQGQGGGRAFF | TGTGCCAGCAGTGGCCAGGGACAGGGAGGAGGTAGAGCTTTCTTT
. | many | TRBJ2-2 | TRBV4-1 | CASSWDFGELFF | TGCGCCAGCAGTTGGGATTTTGGGGAGCTGTTTTTT
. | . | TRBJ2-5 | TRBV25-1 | CASSEYIVGETQYF | TGTGCCAGCAGTGAATATATCGTGGGAGAGACCCAGTACTTC
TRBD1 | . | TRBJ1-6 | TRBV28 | CASSSGQGYGSYNSPLHF | TGTGCCAGCAGTTCGGGACAGGGGTATGGATCCTATAATTCACCCCTCCACTTT
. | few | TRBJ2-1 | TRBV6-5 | CASRSVVWGEQFF | TGTGCCAGCAGGTCAGTGGTCTGGGGTGAGCAGTTCTTC
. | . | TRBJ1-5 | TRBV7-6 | CASSWGGSGSNQPQHF | TGTGCCAGCAGCTGGGGGGGGTCGGGTAGCAATCAGCCCCAGCATTTT
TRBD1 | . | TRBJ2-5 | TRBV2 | CASSRDRVETQYF | TGTGCCAGCAGTCGGGACAGGGTGGAGACCCAGTACTTC
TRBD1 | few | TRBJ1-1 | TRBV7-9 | CASSLGDSAEAFF | TGTGCCAGCAGCTTAGGGGACAGCGCTGAAGCTTTCTTT
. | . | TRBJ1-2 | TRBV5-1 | CASSLDIMDGYTF | TGCGCCAGCAGCTTGGACATCATGGATGGCTACACCTTC
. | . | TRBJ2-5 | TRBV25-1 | CASSPRTTNVETQYF | TGTGCCAGCAGCCCCAGGACGACCAATGTGGAGACCCAGTACTTC
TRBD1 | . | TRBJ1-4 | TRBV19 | CASNPRGGRFPNEKLFF | TGTGCCAGTAACCCCAGGGGGGGGCGCTTCCCGAATGAAAAACTGTTTTTT
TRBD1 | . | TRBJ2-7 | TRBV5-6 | CASSLGDRGYYEQYF | TGTGCCAGCAGCTTGGGGGACAGGGGATACTACGAGCAGTACTTC
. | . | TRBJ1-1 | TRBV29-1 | CSVEGEGSSEAFF | TGCAGCGTTGAGGGGGAAGGGAGCTCTGAAGCTTTCTTT
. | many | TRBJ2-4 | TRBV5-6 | CASSPAGQAKNIQYF | TGTGCCAGCAGCCCGGCCGGGCAAGCCAAAAACATTCAGTACTTC
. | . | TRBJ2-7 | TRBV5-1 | CASSLHPYEQYF | TGCGCCAGCAGCTTGCACCCCTACGAGCAGTACTTC
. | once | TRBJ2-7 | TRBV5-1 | CASSRGRLYEQYF | TGCGCCAGCAGCCGAGGGAGGCTCTACGAGCAGTACTTC
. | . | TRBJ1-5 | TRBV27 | CASSPIGGRNPSQPQHF | TGTGCCAGCAGCCCAATTGGCGGGAGAAATCCTTCTCAGCCCCAGCATTTT
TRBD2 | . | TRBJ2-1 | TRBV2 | CASSGGGSSYNEQFF | TGTGCCAGCAGTGGGGGAGGGAGCTCCTACAATGAGCAGTTCTTC
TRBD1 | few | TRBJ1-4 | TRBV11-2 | CASSTLRGRSTNEKLFF | TGTGCCAGCAGCACCTTGAGGGGGCGATCAACTAATGAAAAACTGTTTTTT